The source of this T cell receptor beta chain is a study of long-term antiretroviral therapy in people with HIV. Study-wide points: Sampling of blood ran from the mid-2000s to the late 2010s, and older ART regimens were possibly in use. Transplant donor controls retained higher diversity, though diversity increased after ART. Spans of CDR3 length were tighter for HIV repertoires than for controls.

Details on this clone: Its target is unknown.

With survey level as its setting, the immunoSEQ assay was v3.0. Each sample had sequencing targeting 40,000-50,000 T-cell genomes. Produced via immunoSEQ multiplex PCR; TCRdb's table is partial and in-frame only. The profile shows about 33,000 clones, around 80% of them singletons. CDR1 and CDR2 (germline): MNHEY, SMNVEV (reference sequence). V trimming: 3 bases; J trimming: 4 bases; junction bases outside the gene matches: 7. This CDR3 has 15 residues. The gene calls are TRBV27 and TRBJ2-7; 9 bases are a match to TRBD1. The source of this sequence is a woman in her fifties or sixties with HIV. Source: unsorted PBMCs, taken 2 years after starting antiretroviral therapy. In DNA, the CDR3 is TGTGCCAGCAGTTTTTCGGGGGGACAGGGATACGAGCAGTACTTC. Translated: CASSFSGGQGYEQYF.